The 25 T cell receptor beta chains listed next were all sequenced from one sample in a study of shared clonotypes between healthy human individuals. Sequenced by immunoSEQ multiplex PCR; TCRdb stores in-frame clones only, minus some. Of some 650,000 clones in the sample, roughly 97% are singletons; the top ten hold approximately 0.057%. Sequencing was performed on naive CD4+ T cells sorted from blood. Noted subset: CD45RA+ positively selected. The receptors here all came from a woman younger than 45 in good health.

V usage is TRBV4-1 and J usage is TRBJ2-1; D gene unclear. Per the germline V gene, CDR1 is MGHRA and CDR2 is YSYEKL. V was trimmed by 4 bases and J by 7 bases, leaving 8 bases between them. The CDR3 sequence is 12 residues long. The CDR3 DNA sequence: TGCGCCAGCAGCCTTAGTAGGAATGAGCAGTTCTTC. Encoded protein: CASSLSRNEQFF.

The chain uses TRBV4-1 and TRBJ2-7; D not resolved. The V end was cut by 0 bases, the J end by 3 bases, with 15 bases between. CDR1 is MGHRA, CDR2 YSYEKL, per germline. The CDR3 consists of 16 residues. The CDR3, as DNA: TGCGCCAGCAGCCAAGATTTAAGCGAGTGGGGCTACGAGCAGTACTTC. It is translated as CASSQDLSEWGYEQYF.

The CDR3 DNA reads as TGTGCCAGCAGCTTAGTTACAGGGAATAGCAATCAGCCCCAGCATTTT. This encodes CASSLVTGNSNQPQHF. V usage is TRBV7-2 and J usage is TRBJ1-5, with a weak D call TRBD1 (6 bases). This CDR3 spans 16 amino acids. The V end was cut by 1 base, the J end by 0 bases, with 10 bases between. Germline V gene data show CDR1 as SGHTA and CDR2 as FQGNSA.

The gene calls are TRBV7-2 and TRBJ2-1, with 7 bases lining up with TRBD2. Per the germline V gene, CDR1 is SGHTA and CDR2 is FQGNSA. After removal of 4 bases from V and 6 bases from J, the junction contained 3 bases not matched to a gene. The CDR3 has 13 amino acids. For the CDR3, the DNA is TGTGCCAGCAGCTCGGGACTATCCAATGAGCAGTTCTTC. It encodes CASSSGLSNEQFF.

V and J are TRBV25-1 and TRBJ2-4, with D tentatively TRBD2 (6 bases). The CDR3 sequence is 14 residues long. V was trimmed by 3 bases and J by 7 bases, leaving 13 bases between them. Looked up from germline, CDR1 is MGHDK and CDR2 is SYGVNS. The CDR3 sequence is CASSDALARNIQYF. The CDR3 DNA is TGTGCCAGCAGTGACGCCCTAGCGCGGAACATTCAGTACTTC.

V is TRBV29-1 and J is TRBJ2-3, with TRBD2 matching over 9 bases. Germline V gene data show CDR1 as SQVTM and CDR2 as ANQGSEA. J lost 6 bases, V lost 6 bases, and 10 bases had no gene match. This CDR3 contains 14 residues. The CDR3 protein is CSVPTTSGGDTQYF. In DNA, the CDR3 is TGCAGCGTACCTACGACTAGCGGAGGCGATACGCAGTATTTT.

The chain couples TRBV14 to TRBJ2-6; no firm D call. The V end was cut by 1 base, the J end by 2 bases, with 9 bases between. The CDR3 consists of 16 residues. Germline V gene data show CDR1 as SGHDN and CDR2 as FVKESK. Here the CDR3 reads CASSQATRAGANVLTF. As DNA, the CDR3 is TGTGCCAGCAGCCAAGCCACAAGGGCTGGGGCCAACGTCCTGACTTTC.

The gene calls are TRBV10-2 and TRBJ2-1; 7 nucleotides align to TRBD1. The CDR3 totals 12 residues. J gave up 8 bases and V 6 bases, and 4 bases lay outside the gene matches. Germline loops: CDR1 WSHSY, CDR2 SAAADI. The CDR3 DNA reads TGCGCCAGCAGCAACAGGGGCGATGAGCAGTTCTTC. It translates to CASSNRGDEQFF.

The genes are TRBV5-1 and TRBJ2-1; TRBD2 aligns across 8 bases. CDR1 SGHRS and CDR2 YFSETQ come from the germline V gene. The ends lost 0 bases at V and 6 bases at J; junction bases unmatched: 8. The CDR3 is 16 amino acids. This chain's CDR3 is CASSLVSGRWVNEQFF. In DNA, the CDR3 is TGCGCCAGCAGCTTGGTAAGCGGGAGATGGGTCAATGAGCAGTTCTTC. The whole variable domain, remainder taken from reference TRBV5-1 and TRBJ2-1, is KAGVTQTPRYLIKTRGQQVTLSCSPISGHRSVSWYQQTPGQGLQFLFEYFSETQRNKGNFPGRFSGRQFSNSRSEMNVSTLELGDSALYLCASSLVSGRWVNEQFFGPGTRLTVL.

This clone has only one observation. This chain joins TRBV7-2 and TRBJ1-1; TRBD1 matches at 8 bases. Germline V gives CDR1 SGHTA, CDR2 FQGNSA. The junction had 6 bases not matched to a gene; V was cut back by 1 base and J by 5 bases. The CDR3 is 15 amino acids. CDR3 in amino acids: CASSLGTGRKTEAFF. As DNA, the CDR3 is TGTGCCAGCAGCTTAGGGACAGGGAGGAAAACTGAAGCTTTCTTT.

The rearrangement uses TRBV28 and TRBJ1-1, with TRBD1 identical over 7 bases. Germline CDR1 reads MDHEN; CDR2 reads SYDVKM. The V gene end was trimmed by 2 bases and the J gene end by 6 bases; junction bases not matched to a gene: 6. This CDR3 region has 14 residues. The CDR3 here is CASSLPRQGAEAFF. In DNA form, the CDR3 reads TGTGCCAGCAGTTTACCCCGACAGGGTGCTGAAGCTTTCTTT.

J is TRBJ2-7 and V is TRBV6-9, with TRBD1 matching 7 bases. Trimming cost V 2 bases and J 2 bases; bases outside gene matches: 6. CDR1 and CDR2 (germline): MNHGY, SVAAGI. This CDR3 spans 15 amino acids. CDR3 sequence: CASSYMGQTPYEQYF. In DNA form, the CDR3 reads TGTGCCAGCAGTTATATGGGACAGACCCCCTACGAGCAGTACTTC.

This CDR3 is CASSYPEGGGGTEAFF. The DNA for the CDR3 is TGTGCCAGCAGTTACCCCGAGGGGGGTGGTGGCACTGAAGCTTTCTTT. The gene calls are TRBV6-6 and TRBJ1-1; possible D gene TRBD1, 6 bases. Germline V gene sequence: CDR1 MNHNY, CDR2 SVGAGI (reference sequence). This CDR3 spans 16 amino acids. Trimming stripped 2 bases from V and 4 bases from J, with 17 bases between.

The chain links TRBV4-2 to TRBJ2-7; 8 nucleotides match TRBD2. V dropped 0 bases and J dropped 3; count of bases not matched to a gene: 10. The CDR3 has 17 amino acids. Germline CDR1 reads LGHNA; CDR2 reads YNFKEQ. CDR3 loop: CASSQESRTSGDYEQYF. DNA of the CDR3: TGTGCCAGCAGCCAAGAGAGTAGAACTAGCGGAGACTACGAGCAGTACTTC.

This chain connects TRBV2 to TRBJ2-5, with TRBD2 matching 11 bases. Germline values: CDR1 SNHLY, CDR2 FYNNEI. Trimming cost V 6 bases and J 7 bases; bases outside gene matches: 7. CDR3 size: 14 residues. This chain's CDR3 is CASSATGLAGTQYF. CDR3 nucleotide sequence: TGTGCCAGCAGCGCCACCGGACTAGCGGGGACCCAGTACTTC.

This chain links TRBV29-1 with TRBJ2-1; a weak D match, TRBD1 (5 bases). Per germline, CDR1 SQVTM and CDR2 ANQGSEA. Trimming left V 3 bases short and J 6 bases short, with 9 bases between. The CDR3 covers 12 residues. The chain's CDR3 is CSVDRTSNEQFF. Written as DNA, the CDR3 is TGCAGCGTTGACAGGACAAGCAATGAGCAGTTCTTC.

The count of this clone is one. CDR3 amino acids: CASSSSRTSAYEQYF. CDR3 bases: TGTGCCAGCAGTTCGTCGAGGACTAGCGCCTACGAGCAGTACTTC. The chain combines TRBV27 with TRBJ2-7; 9 bases are a match to TRBD2. Losses at the gene ends were 4 bases for V and 2 bases for J; bases not matched to a gene: 6. The CDR3 is 15 residues long. Germline loops: CDR1 MNHEY, CDR2 SMNVEV (reference sequence).

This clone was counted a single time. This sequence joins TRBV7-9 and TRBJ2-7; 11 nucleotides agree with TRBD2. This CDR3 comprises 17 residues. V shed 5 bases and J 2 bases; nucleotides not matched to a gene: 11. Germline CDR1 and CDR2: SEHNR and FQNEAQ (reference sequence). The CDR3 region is CASSPTSGSLPTYEQYF. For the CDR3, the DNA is TGTGCCAGCAGCCCTACTAGCGGGAGCCTACCAACCTACGAGCAGTACTTC.

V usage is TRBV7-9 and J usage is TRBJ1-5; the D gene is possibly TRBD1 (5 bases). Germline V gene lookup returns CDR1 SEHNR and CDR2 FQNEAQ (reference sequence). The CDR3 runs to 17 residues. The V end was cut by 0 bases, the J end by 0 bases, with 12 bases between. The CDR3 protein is CASSLARDSLSNQPQHF. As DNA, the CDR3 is TGTGCCAGCAGCTTAGCCCGAGACAGCCTTAGCAATCAGCCCCAGCATTTT.

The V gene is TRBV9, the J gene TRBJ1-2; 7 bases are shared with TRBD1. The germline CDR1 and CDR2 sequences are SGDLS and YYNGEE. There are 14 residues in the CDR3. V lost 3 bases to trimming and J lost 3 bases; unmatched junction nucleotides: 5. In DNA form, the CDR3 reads TGTGCCAGCAGCGCCAGCCAGGGGGACTATGGCTACACCTTC. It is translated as CASSASQGDYGYTF.

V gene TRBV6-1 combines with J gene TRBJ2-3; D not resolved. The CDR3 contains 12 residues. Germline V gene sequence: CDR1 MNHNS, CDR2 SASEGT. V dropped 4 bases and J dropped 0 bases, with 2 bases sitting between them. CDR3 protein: CASSVSTDTQYF. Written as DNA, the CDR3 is TGTGCCAGCAGTGTTAGCACAGATACGCAGTATTTT.

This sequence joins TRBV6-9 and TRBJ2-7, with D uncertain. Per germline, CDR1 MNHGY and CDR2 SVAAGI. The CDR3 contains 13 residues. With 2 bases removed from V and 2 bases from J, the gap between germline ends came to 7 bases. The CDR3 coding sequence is TGTGCCAGCAGTTATACATCTGCCTACGAGCAGTACTTC. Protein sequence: CASSYTSAYEQYF.

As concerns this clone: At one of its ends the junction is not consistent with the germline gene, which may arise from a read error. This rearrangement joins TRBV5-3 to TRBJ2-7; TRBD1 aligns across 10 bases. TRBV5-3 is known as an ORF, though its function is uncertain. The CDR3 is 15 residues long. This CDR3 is CASSLAGTGAYEQYF. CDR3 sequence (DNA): TGTGCCAGCAGCTTGGCCGGGACAGGGGCTTACGAGCAGTACTTC.

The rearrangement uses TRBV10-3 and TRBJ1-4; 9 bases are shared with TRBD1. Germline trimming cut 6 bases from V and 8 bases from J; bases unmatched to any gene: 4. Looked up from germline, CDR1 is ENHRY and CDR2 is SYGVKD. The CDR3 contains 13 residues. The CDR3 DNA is TGTGCCATCAGAAACGGACAGGGGGAAAAACTGTTTTTT. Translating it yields CAIRNGQGEKLFF.

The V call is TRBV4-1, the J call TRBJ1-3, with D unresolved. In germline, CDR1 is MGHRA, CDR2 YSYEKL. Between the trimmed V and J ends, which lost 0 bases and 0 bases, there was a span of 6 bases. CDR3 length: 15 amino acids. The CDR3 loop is CASSQDRSSGNTIYF. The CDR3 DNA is TGCGCCAGCAGCCAAGATCGCAGCTCTGGAAACACCATATATTTT.